This is a list of T cell receptor beta chains from one sample in a study of cytomegalovirus exposure and HLA in healthy donors. Clones were read by immunoSEQ multiplex PCR, and TCRdb kept only the in-frame ones, dropping some. The profile shows about 150,000 clones, roughly 66% of them singletons. The sample taken for sequencing was PBMCs. The receptors originated from a woman aged 18-29 years in good health and CMV-seronegative. Both conserved end residues are trimmed from each CDR3. A D gene is named only where the DNA matches it firmly.

v_gene: TRBV28
len: 14
d_gene: .
j_gene: TRBJ2-3
CDR3aa: ASRLMGFKATDTQY

v_gene: TRBV6-8
len: 13
d_gene: .
j_gene: TRBJ2-7
CDR3aa: ASTRISDKLYEQY

v_gene: TRBV6-4
len: 11
d_gene: TRBD2
j_gene: TRBJ2-1
CDR3aa: ASSDGLAGEQF

v_gene: TRBV6-5
len: 14
d_gene: .
j_gene: TRBJ2-5
CDR3aa: ASSYLLGAFAKTQY

v_gene: TRBV7-9
len: 12
d_gene: .
j_gene: TRBJ2-1
CDR3aa: TSSPWTGYNEQF

v_gene: TRBV7-2
len: 12
d_gene: TRBD1
j_gene: TRBJ1-1
CDR3aa: ASSPDRGNTEAF

v_gene: TRBV7-2
len: 9
d_gene: .
j_gene: TRBJ2-1
CDR3aa: ASSLSLSQF

v_gene: TRBV7-2
len: 14
d_gene: .
j_gene: TRBJ1-4
CDR3aa: ASSVQRRPINEKLF

v_gene: TRBV5-6
len: 13
d_gene: TRBD2
j_gene: TRBJ2-7
CDR3aa: ASSFVLADLYEQY

v_gene: TRBV6-4
len: 11
d_gene: TRBD1
j_gene: TRBJ1-1
CDR3aa: ASSPGGNTEAF

v_gene: TRBV11-3
len: 15
d_gene: TRBD2
j_gene: TRBJ2-1
CDR3aa: ASSWTWGLAGDNEQF

v_gene: TRBV6-5
len: 13
d_gene: TRBD1
j_gene: TRBJ1-2
CDR3aa: ASSGARGANYGYT

v_gene: TRBV6-5
len: 14
d_gene: TRBD1
j_gene: TRBJ1-3
CDR3aa: ASSYRDRGPGNTIY

v_gene: TRBV5-1
len: 12
d_gene: TRBD2
j_gene: TRBJ2-3
CDR3aa: ASSSGSPTDTQY

v_gene: TRBV30
len: 13
d_gene: TRBD1
j_gene: TRBJ1-2
CDR3aa: AWNSRDRRNYGYT

v_gene: TRBV7-9
len: 15
d_gene: TRBD2
j_gene: TRBJ2-1
CDR3aa: ASSTGAAGGSYNEQF

v_gene: TRBV7-6
len: 11
d_gene: TRBD1
j_gene: TRBJ2-7
CDR3aa: ASSLGTGTEQY

v_gene: TRBV2
len: 12
d_gene: .
j_gene: TRBJ2-6
CDR3aa: ASSGTGKVSVLT

v_gene: TRBV29-1
len: 11
d_gene: .
j_gene: TRBJ1-6
CDR3aa: SVAQGINSPLH

v_gene: TRBV11-2
len: 11
d_gene: TRBD1
j_gene: TRBJ1-2
CDR3aa: ASSEGQRYGYT

v_gene: TRBV28
len: 13
d_gene: .
j_gene: TRBJ1-3
CDR3aa: ASSPSRVSGNTIY

v_gene: TRBV28
len: 8
d_gene: .
j_gene: TRBJ2-3
CDR3aa: ASLGEAQY

v_gene: TRBV30
len: 14
d_gene: .
j_gene: TRBJ1-5
CDR3aa: AWSTGYHTSNQPQH

v_gene: TRBV25-1
len: 14
d_gene: TRBD1
j_gene: TRBJ1-4
CDR3aa: ASSEYEGTGDEKLF

v_gene: TRBV28
len: 10
d_gene: .
j_gene: TRBJ1-2
CDR3aa: ASSFAGYGYT